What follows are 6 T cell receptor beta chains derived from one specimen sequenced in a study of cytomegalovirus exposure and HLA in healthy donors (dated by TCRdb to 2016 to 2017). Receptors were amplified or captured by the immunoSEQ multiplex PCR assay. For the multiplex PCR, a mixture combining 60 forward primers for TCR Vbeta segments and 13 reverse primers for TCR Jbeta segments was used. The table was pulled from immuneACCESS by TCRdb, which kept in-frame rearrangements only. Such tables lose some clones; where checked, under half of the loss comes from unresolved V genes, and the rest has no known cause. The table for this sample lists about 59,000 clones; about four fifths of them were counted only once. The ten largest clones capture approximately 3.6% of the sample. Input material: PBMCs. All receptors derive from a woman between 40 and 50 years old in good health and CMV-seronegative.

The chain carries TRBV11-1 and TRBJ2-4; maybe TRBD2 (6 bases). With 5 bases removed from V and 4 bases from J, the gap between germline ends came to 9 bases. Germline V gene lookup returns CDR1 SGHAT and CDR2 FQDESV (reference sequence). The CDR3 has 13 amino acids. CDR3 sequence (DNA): TGTGCCAGCAGCGCGGGGCTTAAAAACATTCAGTACTTC. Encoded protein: CASSAGLKNIQYF.

Here the CDR3 reads CASSVAFGGTEAFF. As DNA, the CDR3 is TGTGCCAGCAGCGTAGCCTTTGGGGGGACTGAAGCTTTCTTT. The V call is TRBV9, the J call TRBJ1-1; D may be TRBD1 (5 bases). The germline gives CDR1 SGDLS, CDR2 YYNGEE. This CDR3 contains 14 residues. Trimming stripped 0 bases from V and 5 bases from J, with 11 bases between.

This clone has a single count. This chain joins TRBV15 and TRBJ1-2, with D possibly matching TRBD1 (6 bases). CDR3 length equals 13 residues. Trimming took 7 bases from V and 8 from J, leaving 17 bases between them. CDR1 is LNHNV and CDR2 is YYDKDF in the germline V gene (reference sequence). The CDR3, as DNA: TGTGCCACCAACATGCAGGGGACCTTCGGCTACACCTTC. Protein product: CATNMQGTFGYTF.

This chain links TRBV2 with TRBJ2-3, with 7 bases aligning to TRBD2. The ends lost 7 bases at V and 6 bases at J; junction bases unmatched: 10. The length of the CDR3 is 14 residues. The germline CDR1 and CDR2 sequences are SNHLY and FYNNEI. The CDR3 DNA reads TGTGCCAGCACCGGCGGGAGCAGCGGGGATACGCAGTATTTT. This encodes CASTGGSSGDTQYF.

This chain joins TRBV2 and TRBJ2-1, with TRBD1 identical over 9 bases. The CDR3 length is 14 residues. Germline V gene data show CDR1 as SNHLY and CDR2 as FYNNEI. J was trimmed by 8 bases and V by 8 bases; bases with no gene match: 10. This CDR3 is CASGRGTGHHEQFF. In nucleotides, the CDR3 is TGTGCCAGCGGGAGAGGGACAGGGCACCATGAGCAGTTCTTC.

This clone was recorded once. In DNA form, the CDR3 reads TGTGCCAGCAGTGACTCCGACAGGGGTCGCTACACCTTC. It yields the protein CASSDSDRGRYTF. The rearrangement links TRBV6-4 to TRBJ1-2, with 8 bases matching TRBD1. Germline values: CDR1 MRHNA, CDR2 SNTAGT. This CDR3 is built from 13 residues. Losses at the gene ends were 0 bases for V and 9 bases for J; bases not matched to a gene: 3.